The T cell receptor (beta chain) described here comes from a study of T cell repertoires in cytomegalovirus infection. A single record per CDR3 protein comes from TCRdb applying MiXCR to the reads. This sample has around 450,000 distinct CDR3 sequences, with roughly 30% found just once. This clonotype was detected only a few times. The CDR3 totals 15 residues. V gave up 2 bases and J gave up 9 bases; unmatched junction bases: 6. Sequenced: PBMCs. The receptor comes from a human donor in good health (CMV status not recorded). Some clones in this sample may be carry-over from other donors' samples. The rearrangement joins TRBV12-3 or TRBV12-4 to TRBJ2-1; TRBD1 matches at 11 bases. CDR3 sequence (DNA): TGTGCCAGCAGTTTAAGGGGACAGGGGGTCGGTGAGCAGTTCTTC. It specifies CASSLRGQGVGEQFF.